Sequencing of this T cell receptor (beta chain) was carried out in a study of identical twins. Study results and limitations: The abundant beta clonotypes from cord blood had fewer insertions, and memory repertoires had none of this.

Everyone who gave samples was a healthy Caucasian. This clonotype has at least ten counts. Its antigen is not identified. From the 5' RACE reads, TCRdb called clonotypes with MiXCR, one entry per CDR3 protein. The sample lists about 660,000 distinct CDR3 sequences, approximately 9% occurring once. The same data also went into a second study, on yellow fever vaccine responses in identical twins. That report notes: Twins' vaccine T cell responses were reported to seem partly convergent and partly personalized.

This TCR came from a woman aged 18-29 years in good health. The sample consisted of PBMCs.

The CDR3 sequence: CASSLDSGRIETQYF. DNA of the CDR3: TGTGCCAGCAGCTTAGATAGCGGGAGGATTGAGACCCAGTACTTC. This chain links TRBV11-2 with TRBJ2-5; 10 bases map to TRBD2. Germline V gene sequence: CDR1 SGHAT, CDR2 FQNNGV. With V trimmed by 0 bases and J by 5 bases, 3 bases remained unmatched. This CDR3 has 15 residues.